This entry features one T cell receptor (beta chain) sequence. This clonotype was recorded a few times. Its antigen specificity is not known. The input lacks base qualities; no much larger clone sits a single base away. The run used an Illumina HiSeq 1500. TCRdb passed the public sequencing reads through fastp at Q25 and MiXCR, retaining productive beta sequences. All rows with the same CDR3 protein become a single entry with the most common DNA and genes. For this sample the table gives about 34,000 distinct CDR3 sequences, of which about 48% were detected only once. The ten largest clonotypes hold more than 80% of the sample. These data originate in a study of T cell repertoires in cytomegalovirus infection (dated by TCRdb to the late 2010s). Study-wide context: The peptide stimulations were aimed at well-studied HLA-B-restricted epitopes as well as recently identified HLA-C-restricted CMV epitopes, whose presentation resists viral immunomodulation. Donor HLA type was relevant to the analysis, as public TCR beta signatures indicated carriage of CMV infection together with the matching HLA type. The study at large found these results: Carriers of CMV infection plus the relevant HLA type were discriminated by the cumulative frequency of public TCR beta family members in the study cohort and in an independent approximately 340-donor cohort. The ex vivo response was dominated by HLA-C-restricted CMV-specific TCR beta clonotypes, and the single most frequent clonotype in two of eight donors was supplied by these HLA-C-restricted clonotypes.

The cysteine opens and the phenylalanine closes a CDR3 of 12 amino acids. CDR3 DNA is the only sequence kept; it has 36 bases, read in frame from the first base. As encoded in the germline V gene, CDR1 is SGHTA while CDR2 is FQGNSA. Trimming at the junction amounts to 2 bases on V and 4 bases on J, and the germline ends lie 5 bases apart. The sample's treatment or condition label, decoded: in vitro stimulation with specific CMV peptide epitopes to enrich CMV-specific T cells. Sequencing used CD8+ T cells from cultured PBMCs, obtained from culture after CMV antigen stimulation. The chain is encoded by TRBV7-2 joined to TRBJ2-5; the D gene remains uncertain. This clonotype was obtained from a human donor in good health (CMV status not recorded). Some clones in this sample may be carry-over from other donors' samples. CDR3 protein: CASSLPGETQYF. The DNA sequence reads TGTGCCAGCAGCTTACCGGGAGAGACCCAGTACTTC. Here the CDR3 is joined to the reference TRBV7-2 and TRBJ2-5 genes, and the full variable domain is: GAGVSQSPSNKVTEKGKDVELRCDPISGHTALYWYRQSLGQGLEFLIYFQGNSAPDKSGLPSDRFSAERTGGSVSTLTIQRTQQEDSAVYLCASSLPGETQYFGPGTRLLVL.